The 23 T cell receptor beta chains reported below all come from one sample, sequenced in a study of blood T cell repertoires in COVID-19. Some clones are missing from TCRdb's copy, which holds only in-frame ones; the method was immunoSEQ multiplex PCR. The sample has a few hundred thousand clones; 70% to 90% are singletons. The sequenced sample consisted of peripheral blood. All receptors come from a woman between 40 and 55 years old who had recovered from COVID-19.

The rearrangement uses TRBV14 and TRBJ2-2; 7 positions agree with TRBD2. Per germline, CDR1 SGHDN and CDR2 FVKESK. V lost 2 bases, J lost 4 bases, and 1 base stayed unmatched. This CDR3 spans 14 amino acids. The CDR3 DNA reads TGTGCCAGCAGCCAATGGGGGGGCACCGGGGAGCTGTTTTTT. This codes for CASSQWGGTGELFF.

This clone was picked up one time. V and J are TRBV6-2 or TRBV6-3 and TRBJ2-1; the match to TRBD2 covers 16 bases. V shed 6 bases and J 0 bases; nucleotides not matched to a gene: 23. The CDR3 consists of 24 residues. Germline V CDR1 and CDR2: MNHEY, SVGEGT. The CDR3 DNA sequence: TGTGCCAGCAGCCCAAACCGACTGGACCCCGGGACTAGCGGGAGGGCACGCTCCTACAATGAGCAGTTCTTC. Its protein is CASSPNRLDPGTSGRARSYNEQFF.

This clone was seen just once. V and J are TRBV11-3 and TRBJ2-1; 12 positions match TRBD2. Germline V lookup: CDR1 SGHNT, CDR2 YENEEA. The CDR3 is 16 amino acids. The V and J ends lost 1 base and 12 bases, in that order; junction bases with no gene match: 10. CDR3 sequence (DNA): TGTGCCAGCAGCTTAGTCAGCGGACTAGCGGGGCCCAGGCAGTTCTTC. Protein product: CASSLVSGLAGPRQFF.

CDR3 loop: CAWSRPGEQPQHF. The CDR3 region has the DNA TGTGCCTGGAGCCGCCCGGGGGAACAGCCCCAGCATTTT. The rearrangement joins TRBV30 to TRBJ1-5, with a weak D call TRBD1 (5 bases). CDR1 is GTSNPN and CDR2 is SVGIG in the germline V gene (reference sequence). V dropped 3 bases and J dropped 7 bases, with 13 bases sitting between them. The CDR3 is 13 residues long. The whole variable domain, remainder taken from reference TRBV30 and TRBJ1-5, is SQTIHQWPATLVQPVGSPLSLECTVEGTSNPNLYWYRQAAGRGLQLLFYSVGIGQISSEVPQNLSASRPQDRQFILSSKKLLLSDSGFYLCAWSRPGEQPQHFGDGTRLSIL.

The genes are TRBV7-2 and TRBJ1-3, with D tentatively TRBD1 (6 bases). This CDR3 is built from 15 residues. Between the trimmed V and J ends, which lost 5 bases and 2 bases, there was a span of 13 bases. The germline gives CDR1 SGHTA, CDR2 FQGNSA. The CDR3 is CASSLRGGAGNTIYF. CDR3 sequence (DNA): TGTGCCAGCAGCCTGAGGGGGGGAGCTGGAAACACCATATATTTT.

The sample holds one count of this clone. Here the CDR3 DNA reads TGCGCCAGCAGCACCGGGACTATCGGTGAGCAGTTCTTC. As protein: CASSTGTIGEQFF. The rearrangement uses TRBV5-1 and TRBJ2-1; TRBD2 matches 7 bases. Germline V lookup: CDR1 SGHRS, CDR2 YFSETQ. The CDR3 extends over 13 amino acids. The junction had 7 bases not matched to a gene; V was cut back by 4 bases and J by 9 bases.

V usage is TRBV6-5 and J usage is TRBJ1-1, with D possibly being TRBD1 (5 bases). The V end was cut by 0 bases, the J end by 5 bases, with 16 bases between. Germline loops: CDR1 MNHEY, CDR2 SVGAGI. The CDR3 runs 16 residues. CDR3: CASSYSGPGGRTEAFF. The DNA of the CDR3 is TGTGCCAGCAGTTACTCGGGCCCGGGGGGAAGGACTGAAGCTTTCTTT.

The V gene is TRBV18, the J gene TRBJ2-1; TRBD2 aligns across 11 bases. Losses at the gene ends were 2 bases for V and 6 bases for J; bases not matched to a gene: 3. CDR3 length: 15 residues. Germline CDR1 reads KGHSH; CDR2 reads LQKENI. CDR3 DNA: TGTGCCAGCTCACCAGGGACTAGCGGTTCCAATGAGCAGTTCTTC. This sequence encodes CASSPGTSGSNEQFF.

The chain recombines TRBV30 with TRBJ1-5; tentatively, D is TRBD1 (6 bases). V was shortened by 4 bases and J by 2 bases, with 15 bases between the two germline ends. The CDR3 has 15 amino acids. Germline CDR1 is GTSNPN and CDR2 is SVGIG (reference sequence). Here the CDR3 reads CAWTRGAGRNQPQHF. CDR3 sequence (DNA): TGTGCCTGGACCCGGGGGGCCGGCCGCAATCAGCCCCAGCATTTT.

For the CDR3, the DNA is TGTGCCAGCCCCGAGGGGAACACCGGGGAGCTGTTTTTT. Translation gives CASPEGNTGELFF. The gene calls are TRBV11-2 and TRBJ2-2, with D possibly TRBD2 on 5 matching bases. Looked up from germline, CDR1 is SGHAT and CDR2 is FQNNGV. The CDR3 has 13 residues. The V end was cut by 8 bases, the J end by 1 base, with 8 bases between.

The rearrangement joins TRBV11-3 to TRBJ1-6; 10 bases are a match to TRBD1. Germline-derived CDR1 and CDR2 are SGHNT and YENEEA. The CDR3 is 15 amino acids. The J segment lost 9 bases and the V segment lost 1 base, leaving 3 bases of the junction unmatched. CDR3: CASSLGTGGRSPLHF. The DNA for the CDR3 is TGTGCCAGCAGCTTAGGGACAGGGGGACGTTCACCCCTCCACTTT.

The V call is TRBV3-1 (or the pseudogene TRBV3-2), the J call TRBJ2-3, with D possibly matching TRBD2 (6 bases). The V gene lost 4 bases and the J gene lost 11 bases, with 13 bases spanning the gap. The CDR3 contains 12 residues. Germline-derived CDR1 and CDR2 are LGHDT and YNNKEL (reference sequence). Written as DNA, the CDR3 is TGTGCCAGCAGCCCCGGGACTCCTAAGCAGTATTTT. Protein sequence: CASSPGTPKQYF.

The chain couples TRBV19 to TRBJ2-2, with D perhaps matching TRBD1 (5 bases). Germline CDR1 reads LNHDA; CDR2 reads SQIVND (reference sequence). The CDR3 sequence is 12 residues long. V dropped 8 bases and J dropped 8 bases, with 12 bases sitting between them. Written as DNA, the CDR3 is TGTGCCAGTGGCCCAGGGTGGGGGGAGCTGTTTTTT. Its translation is CASGPGWGELFF.

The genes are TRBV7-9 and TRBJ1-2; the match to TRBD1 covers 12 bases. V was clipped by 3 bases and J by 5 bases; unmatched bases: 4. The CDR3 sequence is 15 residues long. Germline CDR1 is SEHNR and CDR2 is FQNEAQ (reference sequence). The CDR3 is CASSFGTGGGYGYTF. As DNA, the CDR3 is TGTGCCAGCAGCTTTGGGACAGGGGGCGGATATGGCTACACCTTC. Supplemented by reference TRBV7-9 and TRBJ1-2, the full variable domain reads DTGVSQNPRHKITKRGQNVTFRCDPISEHNRLYWYRQTLGQGPEFLTYFQNEAQLEKSRLLSDRFSAERPKGSFSTLEIQRTEQGDSAMYLCASSFGTGGGYGYTFGSGTRLTVV.

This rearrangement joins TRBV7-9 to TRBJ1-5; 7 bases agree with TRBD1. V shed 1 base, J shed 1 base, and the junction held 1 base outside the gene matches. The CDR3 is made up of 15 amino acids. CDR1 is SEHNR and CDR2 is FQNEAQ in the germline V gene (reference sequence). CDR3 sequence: CASSLGDSSNQPQHF. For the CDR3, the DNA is TGTGCCAGCAGCTTAGGGGACAGCAGCAATCAGCCCCAGCATTTT. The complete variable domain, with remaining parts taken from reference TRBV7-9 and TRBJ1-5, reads DTGVSQNPRHKITKRGQNVTFRCDPISEHNRLYWYRQTLGQGPEFLTYFQNEAQLEKSRLLSDRFSAERPKGSFSTLEIQRTEQGDSAMYLCASSLGDSSNQPQHFGDGTRLSIL.

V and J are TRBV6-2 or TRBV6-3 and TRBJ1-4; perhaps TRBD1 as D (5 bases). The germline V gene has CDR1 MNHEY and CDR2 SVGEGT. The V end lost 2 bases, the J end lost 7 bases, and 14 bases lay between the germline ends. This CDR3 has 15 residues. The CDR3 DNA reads TGTGCCAGCAGTTACCGGGGGAGGATTGGTGAAAAACTGTTTTTT. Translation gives CASSYRGRIGEKLFF.

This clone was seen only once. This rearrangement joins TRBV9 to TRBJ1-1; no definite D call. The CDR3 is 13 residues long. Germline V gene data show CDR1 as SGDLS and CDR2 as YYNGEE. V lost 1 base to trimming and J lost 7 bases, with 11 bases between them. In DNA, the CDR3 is TGTGCCAGCAGCGTACGGGGAGGCGGTGAAGCTTTCTTT. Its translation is CASSVRGGGEAFF.

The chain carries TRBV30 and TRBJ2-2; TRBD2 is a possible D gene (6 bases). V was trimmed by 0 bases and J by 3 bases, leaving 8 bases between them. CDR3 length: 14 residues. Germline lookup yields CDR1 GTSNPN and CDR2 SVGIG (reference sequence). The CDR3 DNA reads TGTGCCTGGAGTGTGGGGAGGCACACCGGGGAGCTGTTTTTT. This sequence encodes CAWSVGRHTGELFF.

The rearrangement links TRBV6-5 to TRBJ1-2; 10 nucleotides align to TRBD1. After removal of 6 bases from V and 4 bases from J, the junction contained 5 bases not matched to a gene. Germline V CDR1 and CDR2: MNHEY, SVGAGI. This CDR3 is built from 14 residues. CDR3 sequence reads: CASRTGGTGYGYTF. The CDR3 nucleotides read TGTGCCAGCAGGACAGGGGGCACGGGCTATGGCTACACCTTC.

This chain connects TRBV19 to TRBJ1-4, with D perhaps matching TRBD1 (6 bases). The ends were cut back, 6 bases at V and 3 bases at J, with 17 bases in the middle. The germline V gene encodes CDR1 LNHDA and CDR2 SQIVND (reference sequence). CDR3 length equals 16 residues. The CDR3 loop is CASSWGQGASNEKLFF. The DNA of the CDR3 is TGTGCCAGTAGCTGGGGGCAGGGCGCATCTAATGAAAAACTGTTTTTT.

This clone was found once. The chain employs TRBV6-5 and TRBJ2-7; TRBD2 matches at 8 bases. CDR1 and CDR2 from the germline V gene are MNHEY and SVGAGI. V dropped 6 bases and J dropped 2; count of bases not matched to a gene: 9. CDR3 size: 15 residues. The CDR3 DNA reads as TGTGCCAGCAGCTCGACTAGCGCGGGCCCCTACGAGCAGTACTTC. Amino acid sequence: CASSSTSAGPYEQYF.

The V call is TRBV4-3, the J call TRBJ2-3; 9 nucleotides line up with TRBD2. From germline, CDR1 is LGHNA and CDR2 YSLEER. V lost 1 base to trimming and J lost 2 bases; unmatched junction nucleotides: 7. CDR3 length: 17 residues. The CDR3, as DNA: TGCGCCAGCAGCCAAGCGGTCCCTAGCGGGACCACAGATACGCAGTATTTT. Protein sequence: CASSQAVPSGTTDTQYF.

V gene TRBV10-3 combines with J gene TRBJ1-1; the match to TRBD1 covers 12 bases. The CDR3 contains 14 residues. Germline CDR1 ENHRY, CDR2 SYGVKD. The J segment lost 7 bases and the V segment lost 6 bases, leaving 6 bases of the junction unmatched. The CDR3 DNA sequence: TGTGCCATCAGCCCGGGACAGGGGGCGTTTGAAGCTTTCTTT. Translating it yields CAISPGQGAFEAFF.